This entry concerns a single TCR beta chain. The PCR had 60 Vbeta and 13 Jbeta primers. Repertoires were generated with immunoSEQ multiplex PCR, while TCRdb's copy carries only in-frame clones and drops some. The sample records approximately 170,000 clones, more than 65% being singletons. V was clipped by 4 bases and J by 3 bases; unmatched bases: 6. The CDR3 contains 14 residues. From germline, CDR1 is SGHRS and CDR2 YFSETQ. The data stem from a study of cytomegalovirus exposure and HLA in healthy donors. Sequencing was done on a sample of PBMCs. This receptor was obtained from a man aged 50-60 years in good health and CMV-seropositive. This rearrangement joins TRBV5-1 to TRBJ2-7, with 8 bases lining up with TRBD2. The CDR3 loop reads CASSPGGGIYEQYF. The CDR3 DNA reads as TGCGCCAGCAGCCCGGGGGGGGGAATCTACGAGCAGTACTTC.